These 12 T cell receptor beta chains were all obtained from the same sample, sequenced in a study of CD8 T cells in ankylosing spondylitis (dated by TCRdb to the late 2010s). Libraries came from 5' RACE. Sequencer: Illumina HiSeq 2500. The raw public reads went through TCRdb reprocessing: fastp at Q25, MiXCR clone calling, in-frame beta chains kept. Each CDR3 protein appears once, grouped with its most common genes and DNA. The sample data list hundreds of thousands of distinct CDR3 sequences, and roughly 20% of these were observed just once. The top ten constitute roughly 8% of the sample. Specimen: blood, either unsorted or a sorted T cell fraction (not recorded which). These receptors were obtained from a male donor with ankylosing spondylitis or in good health (not recorded which).

This clonotype was seen a handful of times. The V gene is TRBV12-3 or TRBV12-4, the J gene TRBJ1-2, with D possibly being TRBD1 (6 bases). V was clipped by 5 bases and J by 8 bases, with 12 bases between them. CDR3 size: 12 residues. CDR3 amino acids: CASSQQGRGYTF. The CDR3 DNA reads TGTGCCAGCAGTCAACAGGGACGAGGCTACACCTTC.

In its sample, this clonotype was seen many times. The chain employs TRBV20-1 and TRBJ2-7; no reliable D call. The CDR3 spans 14 residues. V was shortened by 6 bases and J by 2 bases, with 17 bases between the two germline ends. Germline lookup yields CDR1 DFQATT and CDR2 SNEGSKA (reference sequence). The CDR3 nucleotides read TGCAGTGCCCCTATCCCCGGCAGGCCCTACGAGCAGTACGTC. It translates to CSAPIPGRPYEQYV.

The gene calls are TRBV5-1 and TRBJ2-5; possible D gene TRBD1, 5 bases. Germline V gene sequence: CDR1 SGHRS, CDR2 YFSETQ. The V gene lost 6 bases and the J gene lost 5 bases, with 8 bases spanning the gap. The CDR3 length is 11 residues. DNA of the CDR3: TGCGCCAGCACCAAGGGGGAGACCCAGTACTTC. Its protein is CASTKGETQYF.

The chain uses TRBV28 and TRBJ2-7; 7 nucleotides agree with TRBD1. From germline, CDR1 is MDHEN and CDR2 SYDVKM. Trimming at V came to 9 bases and at J to 3 bases, leaving 8 bases not matched to a gene. There are 13 residues in the CDR3. This CDR3 reads CASGTVADYEQYV. Written as DNA, the CDR3 is TGTGCCAGTGGGACAGTTGCAGACTACGAGCAGTACGTC.

The table lists this clonotype with a few counts. This chain connects TRBV15 to TRBJ2-5; the D is unclear. The V end lost 2 bases, the J end lost 4 bases, and 5 bases lay between the germline ends. Germline V gene data show CDR1 as LNHNV and CDR2 as YYDKDF (reference sequence). There are 12 residues in the CDR3. CDR3 protein: CATSRFRETQYF. The DNA for the CDR3 is TGTGCCACCAGCAGATTTCGAGAGACCCAGTACTTC.

The sample holds a few counts of this clonotype. The chain carries TRBV5-1 and TRBJ2-3; 8 nucleotides match TRBD2. This CDR3 is 16 amino acids long. Germline V gives CDR1 SGHRS, CDR2 YFSETQ. Unmatched junction bases numbered 11, after V lost 4 bases and J lost 4 bases. CDR3 residues: CASSSTGTRWPDTQYF. DNA for the CDR3: TGCGCCAGCAGCAGCACCGGGACTAGGTGGCCAGATACGCAGTATTTT.

This chain links TRBV3-1 with TRBJ1-1; the D gene is possibly TRBD1 (5 bases). V lost 0 bases, J lost 7 bases, and 9 bases lay in between. The CDR3 runs to 13 residues. The germline V gene has CDR1 LGHDT and CDR2 YNNKEL (reference sequence). The CDR3 loop is CASSQDERGEAFF. CDR3 bases: TGTGCCAGCAGCCAAGATGAAAGGGGTGAAGCTTTCTTT.

This clonotype has a handful of counts. This chain links TRBV9 with TRBJ2-2; D may correspond to TRBD1 or TRBD2 (5 bases each). This CDR3 is 16 amino acids long. Trimming cost V 4 bases and J 1 base, with 14 bases left between them. Germline values: CDR1 SGDLS, CDR2 YYNGEE. CDR3 DNA: TGTGCCAGCAGCTCATCGACGGGGCTGAACACCGGGGAGCTGTTTTTT. Amino acids: CASSSSTGLNTGELFF.

The chain couples TRBV14 to TRBJ2-1; D unresolved. Germline values: CDR1 SGHDN, CDR2 FVKESK. V dropped 4 bases and J dropped 8 bases, with 15 bases sitting between them. CDR3 size: 14 residues. This CDR3 reads CASSPTLDGDEQFF. Written as DNA, the CDR3 is TGTGCCAGCAGCCCGACGTTAGACGGCGATGAGCAGTTCTTC.

As regards this clonotype: A much larger clonotype is one base distant, so this may be a read error. This chain uses TRBV5-1 with TRBJ2-5; TRBD2 matches at 8 bases. CDR3 length equals 15 residues. CDR1 and CDR2 (germline): SGHRS, YFSETQ. CDR3 bases: TGCGCCAGCAGCACCGGGGGGGCAGGACAAGAGAGCCAGTACTTC. Residues: CASSTGGAGQESQYF.

This clonotype was found a few times. The chain is built from TRBV12-3 or TRBV12-4 and TRBJ2-3, with a weak D call TRBD2 (6 bases). This CDR3 has 15 residues. The V end lost 5 bases, the J end lost 7 bases, and 19 bases lay between the germline ends. CDR3 nucleotides: TGTGCCAGCAGTCTTAGCGGAGGAGGAAAAAATACGCAGTATTTT. Translating it yields CASSLSGGGKNTQYF.

This clonotype was seen more than once but under ten times. V gene TRBV7-8 combines with J gene TRBJ2-4; maybe TRBD1 (6 bases). Between the trimmed V and J ends, which lost 5 bases and 6 bases, there was a span of 23 bases. The CDR3 has 17 residues. CDR1 is SGHVS and CDR2 is FQNEAQ in the germline V gene. The CDR3 DNA sequence: TGTGCCAGCAGCGGAAACAGGGAGTCCCTCATTATAAACATTCAGTACTTC. Protein sequence: CASSGNRESLIINIQYF. The variable domain in full, completed from reference TRBV7-8 and TRBJ2-4, reads GAGVSQSPRYKVAKRGQDVALRCDPISGHVSLFWYQQALGQGPEFLTYFQNEAQLDKSGLPSDRFFAERPEGSVSTLKIQRTQQEDSAVYLCASSGNRESLIINIQYFGAGTRLSVL.